These 28 T cell receptor delta chains share one sample of origin, sequenced in a study of γδ T cells in repeated Plasmodium falciparum infection. Gammadelta T cells were flow-sorted from PBMC into Vgamma9/Vdelta2+ and Vdelta2-negative populations for bulk analysis. TCRdb reran clone calling via CATT on the multiplex PCR reads. The table has under 50,000 delta-chain clones, around 1.6% seen once; the top ten hold 8.6%. The sequencing input was gamma-delta T cells from blood. Source of these receptors: a pool of human donors (malaria-infected and uninfected, not separated).

This clone has just a few counts. Translating this DNA gives a protein that differs at residue 12 from the TCRdb one, which belongs to a much larger clone; a read error is likely, and the protein shown is this translation. CDR3 nucleotides: TGTGCCTGTGACACCGTTGGGGGCCGCTACACCAATAAACTCATCTTT. Residues: CACDTVGGRYTNKLIF. This chain links TRDV2 with TRDJ1, with D tentatively TRDD3 (6 bases). TCRdb lists no J gene, so it was determined here by aligning the DNA to germline. The CDR3 is 16 amino acids. Germline V CDR1 and CDR2: GEAIGNYY, EKD.

This clone was observed at least ten times. The chain uses TRDV2 and TRDJ1, with TRDD3 matching over 12 bases. V trimming: 3 bases; J trimming: 10 bases; junction bases outside the gene matches: 14. From germline, CDR1 is GEAIGNYY and CDR2 EKD. The CDR3 runs to 16 residues. The CDR3 coding sequence is TGTGCCTGTGACCCTATCCCCACAACTGGGGGATACCCACTCATCTTT. Translated, it gives CACDPIPTTGGYPLIF.

As for this clone: A read error may be the cause here, since a much bigger clone is one base away. This sample includes further DNA sequences coding for the same CDR3. The chain couples TRDV2 to TRDJ3; D may correspond to TRDD2 or TRDD3 (5 bases each). The J gene, left out of TCRdb, was set here by checking the DNA against germline. CDR1 is GEAIGNYY, CDR2 EKD, per germline. The CDR3 totals 21 residues. The CDR3 spells CACDKMSCGFLKTWDTRQMFF. CDR3 DNA: TGTGCCTGTGACAAGATGAGCTGTGGGTTCCTTAAGACCTGGGACACCAGACAGATGTTTTTC.

As concerns this clone: Translating this DNA gives a protein that differs at residue 5 from the TCRdb one, which belongs to a much larger clone; a read error is likely, and the protein shown is this translation. V gene TRDV1 combines with J gene TRDJ1, with D perhaps TRDD3 (5 bases). The V end was cut by 4 bases, the J end by 1 base, with 13 bases between. CDR3 length: 15 amino acids. Germline V CDR1 and CDR2: TSWWSYY, QGS. For the CDR3, the DNA is TGTGCTCTTGGGGGAGCGGGGGTTAGCACCGATAAACTCATCTTT. Translating gives CALGGAGVSTDKLIF.

On this clone itself: A far larger clone is only one base removed, so a read error is likely. The chain uses TRDV2 and TRDJ1, with 8 bases lining up with TRDD3. The J gene was missing in TCRdb and was found by matching the end of the DNA to germline. CDR1 is GEAIGNYY, CDR2 EKD, per germline. The CDR3 has 17 amino acids. In DNA, the CDR3 is TGTGCCTGCGACACCATGGGGGATCCGGGGTACACCGATAAACTCATCTTT. This codes for CACDTMGDPGYTDKLIF.

Worth noting for this clone: This DNA translates differently at residue 9 from the TCRdb protein, which is that of a much larger clone; a read error is likely, and the protein shown is the DNA's own translation. The chain has TRDV1 and TRDJ1; 13 bases are a match to TRDD3. Because TCRdb records no J gene, it was assigned here through a match of the DNA to germline. CDR1 TSWWSYY and CDR2 QGS come from the germline V gene. This CDR3 comprises 26 residues. The V gene end was trimmed by 2 bases and the J gene end by 3 bases; junction bases not matched to a gene: 33. The CDR3 DNA sequence: TGTGCTCTTGGGGAAGGGACAACCTTCCTTTCCTCTCGTACTGGGGGATACGGCTGGGGACCCGATAAACTCATCTTT. Translated: CALGEGTTFLSSRTGGYGWGPDKLIF.

This clone was seen more than once but under ten times. A read error likely explains why the TCRdb protein, taken from a much larger clone, differs from this DNA's translation at residue 11; the protein shown is translated from the DNA. Other DNA sequences within the sample encode an identical CDR3. The chain combines TRDV1 with TRDJ1; 11 positions match TRDD3. Here the J gene was assigned by germline matching of the DNA, as TCRdb has none. The V gene's germline CDR1 is TSWWSYY and CDR2 QGS. The trim removed 2 bases at V and 0 bases at J, leaving 14 bases unmatched. This CDR3 has 20 amino acids. CDR3 DNA: TGTGCTCTTGGGGAATTGGTCTGGGGGATACCCCTCCCTAACACCGATAAACTCATCTTT. This codes for CALGELVWGIPLPNTDKLIF.

This clone was observed at least ten times. This may be a read error: a much more frequent sequence differs by one nucleotide. The chain is built from TRDV1 and TRDJ1; TRDD3 agrees at 10 bases. Trimming at V came to 7 bases and at J to 3 bases, leaving 14 bases not matched to a gene. The CDR3 length is 17 residues. CDR1 is TSWWSYY, CDR2 QGS, per germline. CDR3 nucleotides: TGTGCTCTTGCGACTCTCCTACGGGGGATACGAGCCGATAAACTCATCTTT. Translated, it gives CALATLLRGIRADKLIF.

As concerns this clone: TCRdb records a much larger clone's protein for this DNA, with a difference at residues 6 and 14 that likely arises from a read error; the protein given is the translation of the DNA. The rearrangement links TRDV1 to TRDJ1; TRDD3 matches 10 bases. Germline CDR1 reads TSWWSYY; CDR2 reads QGS. The CDR3 is 19 amino acids. The junction had 16 bases not matched to a gene; V was cut back by 2 bases and J by 4 bases. CDR3 residues: CALGEGPPIWGICIDKLIF. The CDR3 coding sequence is TGTGCTCTTGGGGAAGGGCCCCCTATCTGGGGGATATGCATCGATAAACTCATCTTT.

This clone was counted between two and nine times. This could be a read error, since a much larger clone is one nucleotide away. The chain has TRDV1 and TRDJ1; 12 positions match TRDD3. Since TCRdb gives no J gene, matching the DNA to germline was used here to assign it. CDR1 and CDR2 from the germline V gene are TSWWSYY and QGS. This CDR3 is 21 amino acids long. This CDR3 is CALGELPLPTGGYQWADKLIF. CDR3 nucleotide sequence: TGCGCTCTTGGGGAACTCCCCCTTCCTACTGGGGGATACCAATGGGCCGATAAACTCATCTTT.

In regard to this clone: A far larger clone differs by one base, so this is likely a read error. The limits of the CDR3 on the DNA are not certain, so only TCRdb's listed CDR3 is given. V and J are TRDV1 and TRDJ1; the D segment call TRDD3 is taken from the table without a DNA check. The germline V gene has CDR1 TSWWSYY and CDR2 QGS. Termini included, the CDR3 measures 17 amino acids. CDR3 protein: CALGTASFWGRHDKLIF.

This clone was detected a few times. This DNA translates differently at residues 8 and 11 from the TCRdb protein, which is that of a much larger clone; a read error is likely, and the protein shown is the DNA's own translation. The V and J genes are TRDV1 and TRDJ1; 10 bases fit TRDD3. Germline CDR1 TSWWSYY, CDR2 QGS. The CDR3 is 21 amino acids. The J segment lost 1 base and the V segment lost 4 bases, leaving 21 bases of the junction unmatched. DNA of the CDR3: TGTGCTCTTGGGGCCCAAACACGTCCTACCAGGGGGATACGGGGCACCGATAAACTCATCTTT. The encoded protein is CALGAQTRPTRGIRGTDKLIF.

This clone occurred a few times. A far larger clone is just one base off, so this is likely a read error. The identical CDR3 is also encoded by other nucleotide sequences in the sample. The chain links TRDV1 to TRDJ1; 10 bases match TRDD3. There are 17 residues in the CDR3. The V gene's germline CDR1 is TSWWSYY and CDR2 QGS. The CDR3 nucleotides are TGTGCTCTTGGGGAAGGAGTAGGGGGATACGATAGAGATAAACTTATCTTT. Translated: CALGEGVGGYDRDKLIF.

This clone was seen more than once but under ten times. The protein in TCRdb stems from a much larger clone and differs at residue 13 from this DNA's translation, likely a read error; here the protein is translated from the DNA. CDR3 in DNA: TGTGCTCTTGGGGAACTAGCTATCCCCCGGGGACCCAACGATAAACTCATCTTT. Translation gives CALGELAIPRGPNDKLIF. The chain has TRDV1 and TRDJ1; D perhaps matches TRDD3 (5 bases). Matching the DNA to germline supplied the J gene, which TCRdb does not give. Germline values: CDR1 TSWWSYY, CDR2 QGS. The CDR3 loop spans 18 amino acids. Trimming cost V 0 bases and J 4 bases, with 21 bases left between them.

This clone was observed a handful of times. TCRdb pairs this DNA with a much larger clone's protein that differs at residue 4, likely a read error; the protein shown was translated from the DNA. The chain links TRDV2 to TRDJ2; D may be TRDD3 (6 bases). Since TCRdb gives no J gene, matching the DNA to germline was used here to assign it. This CDR3 is built from 17 residues. The germline V gene has CDR1 GEAIGNYY and CDR2 EKD. CDR3 in DNA: TGTGCCTGTAACACCGTACTGGGAACGAACCTGACAGCACAACTCTTCTTT. It codes for CACNTVLGTNLTAQLFF.

About this clone: TCRdb shows a much larger clone's protein in place of this DNA's translation, and the two differ at residue 11, likely through a read error; the protein shown is translated from the DNA. V and J are TRDV1 and TRDJ1; 10 bases align to TRDD3. CDR1 and CDR2 from the germline V gene are TSWWSYY and QGS. J gave up 10 bases and V 2 bases, and 28 bases lay outside the gene matches. The CDR3 loop spans 21 amino acids. CDR3 sequence reads: CALGEFPYNHEGDTRIGGLIF. CDR3 sequence (DNA): TGTGCTCTTGGGGAATTTCCCTATAATCACGAGGGGGATACGCGTATCGGGGGACTCATCTTT.

Note on this clone: TCRdb records a much larger clone's protein for this DNA, with a difference at residue 12 that likely arises from a read error; the protein given is the translation of the DNA. The chain carries TRDV1 and TRDJ1; 7 positions agree with TRDD3. The J gene was not available in TCRdb and was assigned here by matching the DNA to germline segments. The V segment lost 2 bases and the J segment 0 bases; nucleotides outside the gene matches: 33. CDR1 is TSWWSYY and CDR2 is QGS in the germline V gene. This CDR3 is 25 amino acids long. CDR3 sequence reads: CALGEVGLHLGGEVRRPLYTDKLIF. Here the CDR3 DNA reads TGTGCTCTTGGGGAAGTGGGCCTACACCTGGGGGGTGAAGTGAGGAGGCCACTGTACACCGATAAACTCATCTTT.

A word on this clone: TCRdb has a much larger clone's protein, which differs at residue 3 from the translation of this DNA, likely because of a read error; what is shown is the protein translated from the DNA. The J gene is TRDJ1, the V gene TRDV2; D may be TRDD3 (5 bases). The J gene was missing in TCRdb and was found by matching the end of the DNA to germline. The CDR3 sequence is 14 residues long. Germline CDR1 and CDR2: GEAIGNYY and EKD. The CDR3 DNA reads TGTGCCCGTGACAGATGGGGACCTACCGATAAACTCATCTTT. Its translation: CARDRWGPTDKLIF.

This clone was detected only a few times. This likely traces to a read error, being one base from a far larger clone. The same CDR3 is also encoded by other DNA sequences in this sample. V is TRDV1 and J is TRDJ1, with a weak D call TRDD3 (7 bases). TCRdb supplies no J gene; here it was assigned by aligning the nucleotide sequence to germline. V shed 2 bases and J shed 2 bases, with 30 bases lying between them. CDR1 is TSWWSYY, CDR2 QGS, per germline. The CDR3 is made up of 21 amino acids. CDR3 residues: CALGEFFLAYWGPIGTDKLIF. The CDR3 DNA follows: TGTGCTCTTGGGGAATTTTTCCTAGCCTACTGGGGCCCCATAGGAACCGATAAACTCATCTTT.

There are many counts of this clone. This sequence joins TRDV1 and TRDJ1, with 9 bases aligning to TRDD3. Trimming removed 1 base from V and 1 base from J; junction bases left unmatched: 22. The germline V gene has CDR1 TSWWSYY and CDR2 QGS. This CDR3 region has 22 residues. Here the CDR3 DNA reads TGTGCTCTTGGGGAACGGGGCCCTACGACCCCCTGGTACTGGGGGAGCACCGATAAACTCATCTTT. Residues: CALGERGPTTPWYWGSTDKLIF.

Ten or more counts support this clone. The sample has other DNA sequences that encode this CDR3 too. The rearrangement links TRDV1 to TRDJ1; 9 bases map to TRDD3. This CDR3 contains 21 residues. J lost 2 bases, V lost 4 bases, and 23 bases had no gene match. Germline CDR1 is TSWWSYY and CDR2 is QGS. The CDR3 sequence: CALGGRAFFCTGGSLTDKLIF. The CDR3 nucleotides read TGTGCTCTTGGGGGACGGGCCTTCTTTTGTACTGGGGGAAGTTTGACCGATAAACTCATCTTT.

Turning to this clone: For this DNA, TCRdb reports the protein of a much larger clone, which diverges at residue 10, most likely from a read error; the protein presented here is translated directly from the DNA. This chain uses TRDV1 with TRDJ1; D not certain. Trimming removed 0 bases at V and 4 bases at J, with 15 bases between. CDR1 is TSWWSYY and CDR2 is QGS in the germline V gene. The CDR3 is made up of 16 amino acids. CDR3 residues: CALGELKGRGVDKLIF. CDR3 DNA sequence: TGTGCTCTTGGGGAACTAAAAGGACGAGGCGTCGATAAACTCATCTTT.

This clone appeared a few times. The protein in TCRdb stems from a much larger clone and differs at residue 3 from this DNA's translation, likely a read error; here the protein is translated from the DNA. This chain links TRDV1 with TRDJ1; TRDD3 might be the D (6 bases). The J gene was not available in TCRdb and was assigned here by matching the DNA to germline segments. Per germline, CDR1 TSWWSYY and CDR2 QGS. This CDR3 comprises 15 residues. CDR3 region: CAPGELGFYTDKLIF. CDR3 DNA sequence: TGTGCTCCTGGGGAATTGGGGTTTTACACCGATAAACTCATCTTT.

This clone was seen ten or more times. A much larger clone is a single base away; this may be a read error. The J gene is TRDJ1, the V gene TRDV1, with 9 bases aligning to TRDD2. Germline V gene sequence: CDR1 TSWWSYY, CDR2 QGS. This CDR3 is 23 amino acids long. With 0 bases clipped from V and 11 bases from J, the junction kept 34 bases outside the gene matches. The CDR3, as DNA: TGTGCTCTTGGGGAACTGGCCTTAGTAAAAACCCTTCCTACGGGTTGGGGAGCAACTAGTCTCATCTTT. This codes for CALGELALVKTLPTGWGATSLIF.

This clone was seen many times. Translating this DNA gives a protein that differs at residue 6 from the TCRdb one, which belongs to a much larger clone; a read error is likely, and the protein shown is this translation. This chain joins TRDV1 and TRDJ1; the match to TRDD3 covers 12 bases. TCRdb gives no J gene; it was assigned here by matching the DNA to germline. There are 18 residues in the CDR3. Germline V gene sequence: CDR1 TSWWSYY, CDR2 QGS. With 2 bases clipped from V and 8 bases from J, the junction kept 15 bases outside the gene matches. Written as DNA, the CDR3 is TGTGCTCTTGGGGAAGCTAGGACTGGGGGATACCTATCGACAAAACTCATCTTT. This gives the protein CALGEARTGGYLSTKLIF.

This clone was seen a few times. A far larger clone is one base from this, pointing to a likely read error. This same CDR3 is encoded by further DNA sequences in the sample. CDR3 coding DNA: TGTGCTCTTGGGGACGGAAAGTTAACTCCTGGCGTTAACCTCGATAAACTCATCTTT. Residues: CALGDGKLTPGVNLDKLIF. The chain has TRDV1 and TRDJ1; D unclear. Assignment of the J gene here rests on matching the DNA to germline, because TCRdb gives none. V lost 3 bases and J 4 bases, leaving 27 bases between the germline ends. Germline CDR1 reads TSWWSYY; CDR2 reads QGS. This CDR3 contains 19 residues.

This clone was observed many times. A read error likely explains why the TCRdb protein, taken from a much larger clone, differs from this DNA's translation at residue 10; the protein shown is translated from the DNA. Other DNA sequences within the sample encode an identical CDR3. This chain links TRDV1 with TRDJ1; TRDD3 agrees at 9 bases. CDR3 size: 15 residues. The germline V gene encodes CDR1 TSWWSYY and CDR2 QGS. Here the CDR3 reads CALGERWGIADKLIF. The CDR3 nucleotides are TGTGCCCTCGGGGAGAGGTGGGGGATAGCCGATAAACTCATCTTT.

This clone has only a few counts. The rearrangement uses TRDV1 and TRDJ1, with 10 bases that match TRDD3. The J gene is absent in TCRdb and was assigned here via DNA matching to germline. Germline values: CDR1 TSWWSYY, CDR2 QGS. The CDR3 spans 24 residues. After removal of 0 bases from V and 0 bases from J, the junction contained 25 bases not matched to a gene. The CDR3: CALGELGAGGGYARRIMYTDKLIF. The CDR3 DNA sequence: TGTGCTCTTGGGGAACTAGGCGCCGGGGGGGGATACGCTCGAAGGATTATGTACACCGATAAACTCATCTTT.